The 6 T cell receptor beta chains listed next were all sequenced from one sample in a study of siplizumab effects on memory and regulatory T cells (dated by TCRdb to the late 2010s). Libraries were built with the immunoSEQ multiplex PCR assay. Imported from immuneACCESS, the table was reduced by TCRdb to in-frame sequences with V and J called. These copies leave out some clones; in studies compared against another copy, an unresolved V gene accounts for under half, and the cause of the remainder is not known. Present in this sample are 70,000 to 100,000 clones, roughly 93% of which were seen just once. Under 8.5% of the sample is in the top ten clones. Sequences were obtained from CD8+ T cells sorted from blood. Source of these receptors: a human donor in good health.

This clone was detected once. One end of the junction fails to match germline, which may point to a read error. The chain uses TRBV5-1 and TRBJ1-5; D gene uncertain. Germline-derived CDR1 and CDR2 are SGHRS and YFSETQ. The CDR3 is 13 residues long. The CDR3 is CASSLVRNGPQHF. The CDR3 coding sequence is TGTGCCAGCAGCTTGGTCCGTAATGGGCCCCAGCATTTT.

The rearrangement joins TRBV10-3 to TRBJ2-1, with a weak D call TRBD2 (6 bases). The CDR3 is 14 amino acids. Germline-derived CDR1 and CDR2 are ENHRY and SYGVKD. V lost 8 bases and J 0 bases, leaving 11 bases between the germline ends. CDR3 sequence: CAIWDGSSYNEQFF. The DNA of the CDR3 is TGTGCCATCTGGGACGGGAGCTCCTACAATGAGCAGTTCTTC.

The chain links TRBV5-8 to TRBJ1-5; D is uncertain. Trimming removed 2 bases at V and 4 bases at J, with 7 bases between. This CDR3 has 13 residues. Germline CDR1 and CDR2: SGHTS and YDEGEE. This CDR3 is CASSLSPNQPQHF. DNA of the CDR3: TGTGCCAGCAGCTTAAGCCCAAATCAGCCCCAGCATTTT.

The CDR3 DNA is TGTGCCAGCAGCTCCGGACTAGCGGGGGCCTTACAGTACTTC. Translating it yields CASSSGLAGALQYF. The genes are TRBV7-8 and TRBJ2-7, with 13 bases identical to TRBD2. The CDR3 contains 14 residues. V lost 4 bases, J lost 10 bases, and 7 bases stayed unmatched. Germline lookup yields CDR1 SGHVS and CDR2 FQNEAQ.

The chain carries TRBV7-2 and TRBJ1-1, with D unclear. In germline, CDR1 is SGHTA, CDR2 FQGNSA. The length of the CDR3 is 14 residues. The ends were cut back, 4 bases at V and 3 bases at J, with 12 bases in the middle. Written as DNA, the CDR3 is TGTGCCAGCAGCTCCCTGGAAGGGCACACTGAAGCTTTCTTT. This codes for CASSSLEGHTEAFF.

The chain carries TRBV5-4 and TRBJ2-2; D call uncertain. The germline V gene has CDR1 SGHNT and CDR2 YYREEE (reference sequence). This CDR3 comprises 13 residues. V lost 4 bases and J 9 bases, leaving 13 bases between the germline ends. CDR3 in amino acids: CASSPSNHRELFF. The CDR3 DNA is TGTGCCAGCAGCCCCTCCAACCATCGGGAGCTGTTTTTT.